Sequencing of this T cell receptor (beta chain) was carried out in a study of T cell repertoires in cytomegalovirus infection. Study-level findings and limits: Clonotype analysis showed dominance of the ex vivo response by HLA-C-restricted CMV-specific TCR beta clonotypes.

MiXCR, applied by TCRdb to the reads, yields one record per CDR3 protein. Found here are roughly 730,000 distinct CDR3 sequences, around a third of them singletons; the top ten hold over 15%. There are a few counts of this clonotype. Its antigen is unknown. The sample here was cultured PBMCs, taken from culture after CMV antigen stimulation. This clonotype was sampled from a human donor in good health (CMV status not recorded). Some clones in this sample may be carry-over from other donors' samples.

CDR3: CSAAIAGGGDTQYF. The CDR3 DNA reads as TGCAGTGCGGCAATAGCGGGAGGGGGAGATACGCAGTATTTT. V usage is TRBV20-1 and J usage is TRBJ2-3, with TRBD2 identical over 11 bases. This CDR3 spans 14 amino acids. Trimming cost V 6 bases and J 5 bases; bases outside gene matches: 7. Looked up from germline, CDR1 is DFQATT and CDR2 is SNEGSKA (reference sequence).